These T cell receptor beta chains were read from a single sample in a study of CD4 T cells in relation to SARS-CoV-2 and coronaviruses. Here immunoSEQ multiplex PCR was the method, and the copy in TCRdb shows in-frame clones only, minus some. The table lists some 37,000 clones, 77% of them singletons, with 2.5% to 3.5% in the top ten. These TCRs are of unknown antigen specificity. The sample taken for sequencing was memory CD4+ T cells from PBMCs, cultured in vitro. These receptors were taken from an adult with COVID-19. Each CDR3 is given without its conserved first and last residue. Each record gives: clone size, V gene, J gene, CDR3 protein. Clone size is not always given. Where it is, it says once, few, many or a class for expanded clones.

clone size: .; V gene: TRBV29-1; J gene: TRBJ2-3; CDR3 protein: SVVAGRTDTQY
clone size: .; V gene: TRBV2; J gene: TRBJ2-1; CDR3 protein: ASSILGGFSEQF
clone size: .; V gene: TRBV27; J gene: TRBJ1-6; CDR3 protein: ASSFGGHNSPLH
clone size: few; V gene: TRBV11-2; J gene: TRBJ1-5; CDR3 protein: ASSLGVIGPQH
clone size: .; V gene: TRBV5-4; J gene: TRBJ2-2; CDR3 protein: ASSLGPDGGRSPGELF
clone size: .; V gene: TRBV7-2; J gene: TRBJ2-1; CDR3 protein: ASSPRTGAYNEQF
clone size: .; V gene: TRBV18; J gene: TRBJ1-1; CDR3 protein: ASSPGWTEAF
clone size: few; V gene: TRBV6-2/TRBV6-3; J gene: TRBJ2-1; CDR3 protein: ASSYGDEQF
clone size: .; V gene: TRBV27; J gene: TRBJ2-2; CDR3 protein: ASTPLVAGVTGELF
clone size: .; V gene: TRBV6-2/TRBV6-3; J gene: TRBJ2-1; CDR3 protein: ASSYSRTSGARMDEQF
clone size: once; V gene: TRBV28; J gene: TRBJ2-2; CDR3 protein: ASSPPRGRGNTGELF
clone size: .; V gene: TRBV13; J gene: TRBJ2-7; CDR3 protein: ASSSSSGSRPYEQY
clone size: .; V gene: TRBV5-4; J gene: TRBJ2-7; CDR3 protein: ASSTGTRLVEQY
clone size: .; V gene: TRBV6-5; J gene: TRBJ2-1; CDR3 protein: ASRGVTSGSLEQF
clone size: .; V gene: TRBV27; J gene: TRBJ1-2; CDR3 protein: ASSPTGERPYT
clone size: .; V gene: TRBV4-2; J gene: TRBJ2-1; CDR3 protein: ASSQIPQTSGRAGNEQF
clone size: .; V gene: TRBV18; J gene: TRBJ2-3; CDR3 protein: ASSLGTSRIADTQY
clone size: .; V gene: TRBV29-1; J gene: TRBJ2-2; CDR3 protein: SVVRGYTGELF
clone size: .; V gene: TRBV23-1; J gene: TRBJ2-7; CDR3 protein: ASSRPATQGSSYEQY
clone size: .; V gene: TRBV28; J gene: TRBJ2-7; CDR3 protein: ASSHPSGSYEQY
clone size: few; V gene: TRBV7-6; J gene: TRBJ2-7; CDR3 protein: ASSLVRGDEQY
clone size: once; V gene: TRBV19; J gene: TRBJ1-6; CDR3 protein: ASSILDRDNSPLH
clone size: .; V gene: TRBV10-2; J gene: TRBJ1-2; CDR3 protein: ASSERGDYGYT
clone size: once; V gene: TRBV5-1; J gene: TRBJ2-3; CDR3 protein: ASSVPESTDTQY
clone size: once; V gene: TRBV7-2; J gene: TRBJ2-1; CDR3 protein: ASTPSVPSYNEQF
clone size: .; V gene: TRBV7-9; J gene: TRBJ2-5; CDR3 protein: ASSPPGAGETQY
clone size: .; V gene: TRBV19; J gene: TRBJ1-1; CDR3 protein: ASSPRTGAGNTEAF
clone size: few; V gene: TRBV9; J gene: TRBJ1-4; CDR3 protein: ASSVGGGNEKLF
clone size: .; V gene: TRBV3-1/TRBV3-2; J gene: TRBJ2-1; CDR3 protein: ASSQTAGNEQF
clone size: .; V gene: TRBV7-3; J gene: TRBJ2-3; CDR3 protein: ASSLSGGGADTQY
clone size: .; V gene: TRBV10-1; J gene: TRBJ1-5; CDR3 protein: ASNPGGGNQPQH
clone size: few; V gene: TRBV7-6; J gene: TRBJ1-1; CDR3 protein: ASSSLHRDWNTEAF